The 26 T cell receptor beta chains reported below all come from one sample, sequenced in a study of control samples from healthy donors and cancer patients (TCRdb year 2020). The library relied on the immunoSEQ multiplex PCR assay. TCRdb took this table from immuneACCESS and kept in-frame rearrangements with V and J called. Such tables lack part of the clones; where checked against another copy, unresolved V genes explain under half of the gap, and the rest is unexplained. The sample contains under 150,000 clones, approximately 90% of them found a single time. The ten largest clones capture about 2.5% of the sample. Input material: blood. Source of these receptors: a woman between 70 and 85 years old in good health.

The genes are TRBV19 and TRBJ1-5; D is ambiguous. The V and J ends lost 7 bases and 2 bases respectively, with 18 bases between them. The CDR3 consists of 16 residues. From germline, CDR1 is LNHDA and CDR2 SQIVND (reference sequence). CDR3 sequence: CASNPVGIGRNQPQHF. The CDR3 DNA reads TGTGCCAGTAACCCCGTAGGGATAGGACGCAATCAGCCCCAGCATTTT.

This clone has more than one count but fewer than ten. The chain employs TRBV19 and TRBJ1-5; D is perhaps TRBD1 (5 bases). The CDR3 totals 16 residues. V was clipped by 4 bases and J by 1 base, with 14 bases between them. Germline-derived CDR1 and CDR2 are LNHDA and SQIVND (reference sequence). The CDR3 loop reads CASSTPAGASNQPQHF. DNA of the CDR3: TGTGCCAGTAGTACCCCCGCCGGGGCGAGCAATCAGCCCCAGCATTTT.

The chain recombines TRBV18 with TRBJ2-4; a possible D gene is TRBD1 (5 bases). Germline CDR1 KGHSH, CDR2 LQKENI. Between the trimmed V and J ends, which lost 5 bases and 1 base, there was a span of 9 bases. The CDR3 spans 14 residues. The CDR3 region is CASSDSGAKNIQYF. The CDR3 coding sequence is TGTGCCAGCTCAGACAGTGGGGCCAAAAACATTCAGTACTTC.

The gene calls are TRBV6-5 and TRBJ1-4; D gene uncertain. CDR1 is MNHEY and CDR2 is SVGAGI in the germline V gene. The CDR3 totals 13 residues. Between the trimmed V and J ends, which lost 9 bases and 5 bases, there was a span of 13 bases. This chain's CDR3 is CASPAGSNEKLFF. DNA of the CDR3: TGTGCCAGTCCGGCAGGCTCCAATGAAAAACTGTTTTTT.

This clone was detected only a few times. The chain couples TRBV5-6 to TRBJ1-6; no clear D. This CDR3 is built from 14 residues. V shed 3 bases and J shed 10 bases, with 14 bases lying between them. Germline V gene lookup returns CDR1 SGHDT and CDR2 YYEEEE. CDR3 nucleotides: TGTGCCAGCAGCTGGTGGGCAGGAGGATCACCCCTCCACTTT. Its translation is CASSWWAGGSPLHF.

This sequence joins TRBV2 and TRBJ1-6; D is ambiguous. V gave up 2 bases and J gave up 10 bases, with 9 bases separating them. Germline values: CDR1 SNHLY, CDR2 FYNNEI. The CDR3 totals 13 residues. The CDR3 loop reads CASSEFEGSPLHF. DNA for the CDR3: TGTGCCAGCAGTGAATTTGAAGGGTCACCCCTCCACTTT.

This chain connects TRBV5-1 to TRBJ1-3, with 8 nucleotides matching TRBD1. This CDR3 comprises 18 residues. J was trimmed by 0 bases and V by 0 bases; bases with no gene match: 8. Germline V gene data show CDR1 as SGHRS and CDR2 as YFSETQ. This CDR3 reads CASSLAPGQDFSGNTIYF. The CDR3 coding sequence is TGCGCCAGCAGCTTGGCTCCGGGACAGGACTTCTCTGGAAACACCATATATTTT. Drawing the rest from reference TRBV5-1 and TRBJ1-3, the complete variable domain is KAGVTQTPRYLIKTRGQQVTLSCSPISGHRSVSWYQQTPGQGLQFLFEYFSETQRNKGNFPGRFSGRQFSNSRSEMNVSTLELGDSALYLCASSLAPGQDFSGNTIYFGEGSWLTVV.

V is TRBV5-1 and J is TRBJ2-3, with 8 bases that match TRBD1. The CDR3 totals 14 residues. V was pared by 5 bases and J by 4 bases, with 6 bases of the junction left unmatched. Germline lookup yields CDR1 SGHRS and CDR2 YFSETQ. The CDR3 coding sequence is TGCGCCAGCAGGGACAGGGTTGTTGCAGATACGCAGTATTTT. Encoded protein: CASRDRVVADTQYF.

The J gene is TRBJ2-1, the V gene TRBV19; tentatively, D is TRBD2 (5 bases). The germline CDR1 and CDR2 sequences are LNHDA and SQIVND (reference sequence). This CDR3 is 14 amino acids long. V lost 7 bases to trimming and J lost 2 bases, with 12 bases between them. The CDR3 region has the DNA TGTGCCAGTAACCGGGAATTTCCCTACAATGAGCAGTTCTTC. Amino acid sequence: CASNREFPYNEQFF. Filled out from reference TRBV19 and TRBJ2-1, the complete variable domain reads DGGITQSPKYLFRKEGQNVTLSCEQNLNHDAMYWYRQDPGQGLRLIYYSQIVNDFQKGDIAEGYSVSREKKESFPLTVTSAQKNPTAFYLCASNREFPYNEQFFGPGTRLTVL.

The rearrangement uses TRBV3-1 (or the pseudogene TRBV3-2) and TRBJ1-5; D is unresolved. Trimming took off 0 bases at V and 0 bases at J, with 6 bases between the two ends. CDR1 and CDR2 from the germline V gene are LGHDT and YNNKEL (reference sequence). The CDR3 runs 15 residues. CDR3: CASSQEYTSNQPQHF. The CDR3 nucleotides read TGTGCCAGCAGCCAAGAATACACTAGCAATCAGCCCCAGCATTTT.

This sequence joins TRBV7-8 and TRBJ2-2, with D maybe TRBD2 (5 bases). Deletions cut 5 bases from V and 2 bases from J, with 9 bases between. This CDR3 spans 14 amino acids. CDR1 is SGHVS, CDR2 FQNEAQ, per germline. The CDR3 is CASSPRVNTGELFF. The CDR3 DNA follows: TGTGCCAGCAGCCCGAGGGTCAACACCGGGGAGCTGTTTTTT.

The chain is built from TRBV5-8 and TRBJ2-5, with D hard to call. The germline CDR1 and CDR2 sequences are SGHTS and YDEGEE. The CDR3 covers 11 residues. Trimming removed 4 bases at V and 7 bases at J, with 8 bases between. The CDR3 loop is CASSRAGTQYF. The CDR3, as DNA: TGTGCCAGCAGCCGGGCTGGGACCCAGTACTTC.

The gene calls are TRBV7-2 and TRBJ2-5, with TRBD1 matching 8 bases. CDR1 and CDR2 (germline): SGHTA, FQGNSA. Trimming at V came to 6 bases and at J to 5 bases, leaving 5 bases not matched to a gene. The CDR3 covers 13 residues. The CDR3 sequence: CASSQGAAETQYF. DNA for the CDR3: TGTGCCAGCAGTCAGGGGGCTGCGGAGACCCAGTACTTC.

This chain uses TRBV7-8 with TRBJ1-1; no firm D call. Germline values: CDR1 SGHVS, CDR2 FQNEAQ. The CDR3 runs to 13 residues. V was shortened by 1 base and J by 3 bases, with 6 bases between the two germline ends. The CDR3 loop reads CASSLGSHTEAFF. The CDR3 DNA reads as TGTGCCAGCAGCTTAGGGAGCCACACTGAAGCTTTCTTT.

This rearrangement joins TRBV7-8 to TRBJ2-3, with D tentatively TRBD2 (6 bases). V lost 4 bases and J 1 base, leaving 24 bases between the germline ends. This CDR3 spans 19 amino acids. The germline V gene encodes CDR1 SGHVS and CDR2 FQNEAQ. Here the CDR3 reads CASSSPTRQSTHGTDTQYF. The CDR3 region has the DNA TGTGCCAGCAGCTCGCCGACTAGACAAAGTACCCATGGCACAGATACGCAGTATTTT.

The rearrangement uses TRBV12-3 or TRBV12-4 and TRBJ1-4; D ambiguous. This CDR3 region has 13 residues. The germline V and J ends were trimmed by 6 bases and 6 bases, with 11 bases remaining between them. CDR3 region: CASRPQIDEKLFF. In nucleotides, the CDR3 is TGTGCCAGCAGACCCCAGATAGATGAAAAACTGTTTTTT.

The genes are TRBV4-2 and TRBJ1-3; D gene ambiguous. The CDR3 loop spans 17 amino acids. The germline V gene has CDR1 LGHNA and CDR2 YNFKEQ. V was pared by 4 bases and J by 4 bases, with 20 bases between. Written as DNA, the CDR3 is TGTGCCAGCAGCCGAGAGGCCCCGGGTCCTGGGGGAAACACCATATATTTT. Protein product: CASSREAPGPGGNTIYF.

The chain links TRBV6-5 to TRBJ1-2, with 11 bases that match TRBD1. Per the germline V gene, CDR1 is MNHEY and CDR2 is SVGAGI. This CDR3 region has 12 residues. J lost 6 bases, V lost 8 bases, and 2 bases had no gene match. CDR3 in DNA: TGTGCCAGCGGGACAGGGGGAGATGGCTACACCTTC. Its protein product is CASGTGGDGYTF.

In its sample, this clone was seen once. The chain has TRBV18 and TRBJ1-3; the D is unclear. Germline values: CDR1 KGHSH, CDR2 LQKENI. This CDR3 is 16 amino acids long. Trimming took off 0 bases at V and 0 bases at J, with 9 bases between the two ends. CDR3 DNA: TGTGCCAGCTCACCACCTCACGTTTACTCTGGAAACACCATATATTTT. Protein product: CASSPPHVYSGNTIYF.

The CDR3 region has the DNA TGTGCCAGCAGCTGGGGTAGCGGGGCTACAGATACGCAGTATTTT. It codes for CASSWGSGATDTQYF. The chain recombines TRBV5-6 with TRBJ2-3, with 8 bases aligning to TRBD2. With V trimmed by 3 bases and J by 3 bases, 6 bases remained unmatched. The germline CDR1 and CDR2 sequences are SGHDT and YYEEEE. The CDR3 covers 15 residues. The full variable domain, rest sourced from reference TRBV5-6 and TRBJ2-3, is DAGVTQSPTHLIKTRGQQVTLRCSPKSGHDTVSWYQQALGQGPQFIFQYYEEEERQRGNFPDRFSGHQFPNYSSELNVNALLLGDSALYLCASSWGSGATDTQYFGPGTRLTVL.

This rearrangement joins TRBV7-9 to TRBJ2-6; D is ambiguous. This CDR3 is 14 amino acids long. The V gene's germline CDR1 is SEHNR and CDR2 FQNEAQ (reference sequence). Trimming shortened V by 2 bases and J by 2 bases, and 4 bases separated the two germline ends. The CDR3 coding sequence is TGTGCCAGCAGCTTAATGGCTGGGGCCAACGTCCTGACTTTC. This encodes CASSLMAGANVLTF.

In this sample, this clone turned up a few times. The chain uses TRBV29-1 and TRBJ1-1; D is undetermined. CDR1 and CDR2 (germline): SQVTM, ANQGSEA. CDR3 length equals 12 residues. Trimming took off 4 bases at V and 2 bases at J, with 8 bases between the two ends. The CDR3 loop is CSVGSPNTEAFF. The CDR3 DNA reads TGCAGCGTTGGTTCTCCAAACACTGAAGCTTTCTTT.

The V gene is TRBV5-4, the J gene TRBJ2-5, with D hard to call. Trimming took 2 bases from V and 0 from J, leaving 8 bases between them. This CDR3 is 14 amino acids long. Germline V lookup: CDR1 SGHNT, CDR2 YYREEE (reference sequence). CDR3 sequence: CASSLSTYQETQYF. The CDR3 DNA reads TGTGCCAGCAGCTTAAGTACTTACCAAGAGACCCAGTACTTC.

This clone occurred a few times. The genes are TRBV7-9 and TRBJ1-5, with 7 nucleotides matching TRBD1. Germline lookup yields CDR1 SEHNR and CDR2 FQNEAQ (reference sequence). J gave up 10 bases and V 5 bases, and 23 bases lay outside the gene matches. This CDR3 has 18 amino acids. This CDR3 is CASSPSPRQGGAISPQHF. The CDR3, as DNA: TGTGCCAGCAGCCCCAGCCCGAGACAGGGAGGAGCAATCAGCCCCCAGCATTTT.

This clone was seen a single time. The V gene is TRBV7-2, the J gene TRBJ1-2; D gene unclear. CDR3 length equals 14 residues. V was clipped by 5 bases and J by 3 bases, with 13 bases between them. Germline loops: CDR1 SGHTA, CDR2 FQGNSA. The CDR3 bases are TGTGCCAGCAGCACCTGGACGCAGGACTATGGCTACACCTTC. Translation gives CASSTWTQDYGYTF.

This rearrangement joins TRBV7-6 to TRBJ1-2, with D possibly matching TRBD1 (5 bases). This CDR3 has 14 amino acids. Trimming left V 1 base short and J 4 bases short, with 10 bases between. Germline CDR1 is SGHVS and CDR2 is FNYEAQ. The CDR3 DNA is TGTGCCAGCAGCTTAGAACCGGACATCTATGGCTACACCTTC. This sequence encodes CASSLEPDIYGYTF.